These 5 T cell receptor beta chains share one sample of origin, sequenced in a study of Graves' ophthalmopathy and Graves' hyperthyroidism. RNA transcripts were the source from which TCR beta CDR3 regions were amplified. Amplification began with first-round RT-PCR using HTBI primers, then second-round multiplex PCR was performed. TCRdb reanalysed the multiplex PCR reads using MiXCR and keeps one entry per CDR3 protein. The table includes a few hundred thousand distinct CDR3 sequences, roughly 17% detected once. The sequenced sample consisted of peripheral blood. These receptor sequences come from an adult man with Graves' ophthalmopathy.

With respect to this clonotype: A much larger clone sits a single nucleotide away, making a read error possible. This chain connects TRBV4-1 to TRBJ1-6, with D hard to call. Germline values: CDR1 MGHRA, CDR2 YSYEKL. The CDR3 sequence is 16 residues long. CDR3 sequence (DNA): TGCGCCAGCAGCCAAGACGGCGGGCCTGGCGATTCACCCCCCCACTTT. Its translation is CASSQDGGPGDSPPHF.

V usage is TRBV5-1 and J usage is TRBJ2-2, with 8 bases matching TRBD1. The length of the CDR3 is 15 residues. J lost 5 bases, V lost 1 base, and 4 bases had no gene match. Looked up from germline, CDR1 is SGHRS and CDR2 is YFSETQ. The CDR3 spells CASSLSGGRTGELFF. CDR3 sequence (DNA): TGCGCCAGCAGCTTGTCAGGGGGCCGGACCGGGGAGCTGTTTTTT.

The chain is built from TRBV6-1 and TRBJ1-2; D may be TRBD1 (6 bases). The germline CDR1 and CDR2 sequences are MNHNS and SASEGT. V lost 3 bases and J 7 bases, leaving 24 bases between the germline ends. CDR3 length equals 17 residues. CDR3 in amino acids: CASSDWGDGGRGLGYTF. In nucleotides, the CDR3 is TGTGCCAGCAGTGATTGGGGTGACGGCGGCCGGGGGCTTGGCTACACCTTC.

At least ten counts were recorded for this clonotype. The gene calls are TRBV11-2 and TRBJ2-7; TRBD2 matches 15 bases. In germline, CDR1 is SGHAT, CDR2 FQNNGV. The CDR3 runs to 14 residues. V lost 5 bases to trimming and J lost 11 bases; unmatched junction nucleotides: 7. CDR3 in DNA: TGTGCCAGCAGCCCCGGGACTAGCGGGAGGTTTGAGTACTTC. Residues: CASSPGTSGRFEYF.

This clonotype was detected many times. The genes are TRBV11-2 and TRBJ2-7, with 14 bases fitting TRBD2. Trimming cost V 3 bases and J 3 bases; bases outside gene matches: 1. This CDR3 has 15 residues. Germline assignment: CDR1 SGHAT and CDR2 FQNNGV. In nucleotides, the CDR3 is TGTGCCAGCAGCTTCGGGACTAGCGGGAGCTACGAGCAGTACTTC. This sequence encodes CASSFGTSGSYEQYF.